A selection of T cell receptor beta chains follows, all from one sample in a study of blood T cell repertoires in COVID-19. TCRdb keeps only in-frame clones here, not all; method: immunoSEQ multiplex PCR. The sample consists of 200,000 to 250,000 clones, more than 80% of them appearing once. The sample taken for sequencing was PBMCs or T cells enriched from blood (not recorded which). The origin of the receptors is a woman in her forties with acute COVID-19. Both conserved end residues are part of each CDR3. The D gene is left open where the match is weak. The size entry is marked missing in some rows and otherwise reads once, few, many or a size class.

cdr3_nt: TGTGCCAGCAGGACGACAGGGAACACTGAAGCTTTCTTT
cdr3_aa: CASRTTGNTEAFF
d_call: NA
j_call: TRBJ1-1
v_call: TRBV7-2
clone_size: NA

cdr3_nt: TGTGCCAGCAGCTTAAATTCGGGACTAGCGGGGGGTCCCGGGCAGTTCTTC
cdr3_aa: CASSLNSGLAGGPGQFF
d_call: TRBD2
j_call: TRBJ2-1
v_call: TRBV7-2
clone_size: NA

cdr3_nt: TGTGCCAGTACCTCCCGGGACAGGGGGCATGAGCAGTTCTTC
cdr3_aa: CASTSRDRGHEQFF
d_call: TRBD1
j_call: TRBJ2-1
v_call: TRBV19
clone_size: NA

cdr3_nt: TGCGCCAGCAGCTTGGGGGCAGTGGGTCAGCCCCAGCATTTT
cdr3_aa: CASSLGAVGQPQHF
d_call: NA
j_call: TRBJ1-5
v_call: TRBV5-1
clone_size: NA

cdr3_nt: TGCGCCAGCAGCCAAGTAGTCCTGGACTATGGCTACACCTTC
cdr3_aa: CASSQVVLDYGYTF
d_call: NA
j_call: TRBJ1-2
v_call: TRBV4-1
clone_size: NA

cdr3_nt: TGTGCCAGCAGCCTGGACAGGGGAGGGAATGAAAAACTGTTTTTT
cdr3_aa: CASSLDRGGNEKLFF
d_call: TRBD1
j_call: TRBJ1-4
v_call: TRBV3-1/TRBV3-2
clone_size: NA

cdr3_nt: TGTGCCAGCAGCTCCACAGGGGTTCGTCAGCCCCAGCATTTT
cdr3_aa: CASSSTGVRQPQHF
d_call: TRBD1
j_call: TRBJ1-5
v_call: TRBV7-8
clone_size: NA

cdr3_nt: TGTGCCTGGAGTCTGGGAAGAACTAGCGGGTCCCAAGAGACCCAGTACTTC
cdr3_aa: CAWSLGRTSGSQETQYF
d_call: TRBD2
j_call: TRBJ2-5
v_call: TRBV30
clone_size: once

cdr3_nt: TGTGCCAGCCGGGACAGGGGGATTGGGGAGCAGTACTTC
cdr3_aa: CASRDRGIGEQYF
d_call: TRBD1
j_call: TRBJ2-7
v_call: TRBV28
clone_size: NA

cdr3_nt: TGTGCCAGCAGTTACATTCCGACAGCCATGAACACTGAAGCTTTCTTT
cdr3_aa: CASSYIPTAMNTEAFF
d_call: NA
j_call: TRBJ1-1
v_call: TRBV6-5
clone_size: NA

cdr3_nt: TGTGCCAGCAGCTTAGTGGGAGGGGCTTCCCTATCTCAGCCCCAGCATTTT
cdr3_aa: CASSLVGGASLSQPQHF
d_call: NA
j_call: TRBJ1-5
v_call: TRBV7-2
clone_size: NA

cdr3_nt: TGTGCCAGCAGCCTAGACAGGGGAGGCGGCTACACCTTC
cdr3_aa: CASSLDRGGGYTF
d_call: TRBD1
j_call: TRBJ1-2
v_call: TRBV7-8
clone_size: NA

cdr3_nt: TGTGCCATCAGTGAGACAGGGCACAATCAGCCCCAGCATTTT
cdr3_aa: CAISETGHNQPQHF
d_call: NA
j_call: TRBJ1-5
v_call: TRBV10-3
clone_size: once

cdr3_nt: TGTGCCAGTAGTATTTTAATCTCTGGAAACACCATATATTTT
cdr3_aa: CASSILISGNTIYF
d_call: NA
j_call: TRBJ1-3
v_call: TRBV19
clone_size: once

cdr3_nt: TGTGCCAGCAGGGGACAGGGGGCCCCTAATGAAAAACTGTTTTTT
cdr3_aa: CASRGQGAPNEKLFF
d_call: TRBD1
j_call: TRBJ1-4
v_call: TRBV6-5
clone_size: NA

cdr3_nt: TGCGCCAGCAGTGAGTCTCACTTAGGGGCGTCTGGCTACACCTTC
cdr3_aa: CASSESHLGASGYTF
d_call: NA
j_call: TRBJ1-2
v_call: TRBV10-2
clone_size: NA

cdr3_nt: TGCGCCAGCAGCCAGGCTACAGGGAGCAATCAGCCCCAGCATTTT
cdr3_aa: CASSQATGSNQPQHF
d_call: NA
j_call: TRBJ1-5
v_call: TRBV4-1
clone_size: NA

cdr3_nt: TGTGCCAGCAGCTCAACAGGGACCGCTTTCTATGGCTACACCTTC
cdr3_aa: CASSSTGTAFYGYTF
d_call: NA
j_call: TRBJ1-2
v_call: TRBV13
clone_size: few

cdr3_nt: TGTGCCAGCACCTCAGGGACAGGGGTAACTGAAGCTTTCTTT
cdr3_aa: CASTSGTGVTEAFF
d_call: TRBD1
j_call: TRBJ1-1
v_call: TRBV2
clone_size: NA

cdr3_nt: TGCGCCAGCAGCTCCGGGACAGGGGTCACTGAAGCTTTCTTT
cdr3_aa: CASSSGTGVTEAFF
d_call: TRBD1
j_call: TRBJ1-1
v_call: TRBV5-1
clone_size: NA

cdr3_nt: TGTGCCAGCAGCTTTCCAGGTTCACCCCTCCACTTT
cdr3_aa: CASSFPGSPLHF
d_call: NA
j_call: TRBJ1-6
v_call: TRBV7-9
clone_size: NA

cdr3_nt: TGTGCCAGTAGTATAGACGGCGGGAGGGAGACCCAGTACTTC
cdr3_aa: CASSIDGGRETQYF
d_call: TRBD2
j_call: TRBJ2-5
v_call: TRBV19
clone_size: NA

cdr3_nt: TGTGCCAGTAGTAGAGCCAAGGGGGGAAACACCATATATTTT
cdr3_aa: CASSRAKGGNTIYF
d_call: NA
j_call: TRBJ1-3
v_call: TRBV19
clone_size: NA

cdr3_nt: TGTGCCAGTAGTAGAAACAGGGATCACTATGGCTACACCTTC
cdr3_aa: CASSRNRDHYGYTF
d_call: NA
j_call: TRBJ1-2
v_call: TRBV19
clone_size: once

cdr3_nt: TGCGCCAGCAGCCACACAGGGGCGGGCTCCTACGAGCAGTACTTC
cdr3_aa: CASSHTGAGSYEQYF
d_call: TRBD1
j_call: TRBJ2-7
v_call: TRBV4-3
clone_size: NA

cdr3_nt: TGTGCCAGCAGCTTAGGAGGGGTAAACTATGGCTACACCTTC
cdr3_aa: CASSLGGVNYGYTF
d_call: NA
j_call: TRBJ1-2
v_call: TRBV13
clone_size: once

cdr3_nt: TGCGCCAGCAGCTTGAGGCGGGGGGCCCCCCAAGAGACCCAGTACTTC
cdr3_aa: CASSLRRGAPQETQYF
d_call: TRBD2
j_call: TRBJ2-5
v_call: TRBV5-1
clone_size: once

cdr3_nt: TGTGCCAGCAGTGCCAGGGATAGGGTTTTGAACACTGAAGCTTTCTTT
cdr3_aa: CASSARDRVLNTEAFF
d_call: NA
j_call: TRBJ1-1
v_call: TRBV27
clone_size: NA

cdr3_nt: TGTGCCAGCTCACCACCCCGGACAGACCTCAATGAGCAGTTCTTC
cdr3_aa: CASSPPRTDLNEQFF
d_call: NA
j_call: TRBJ2-1
v_call: TRBV18
clone_size: NA

cdr3_nt: TGTGCCCACGAGGACAGGACTAACTATGGCTACACCTTC
cdr3_aa: CAHEDRTNYGYTF
d_call: TRBD1
j_call: TRBJ1-2
v_call: TRBV28
clone_size: NA